The clone carrying this T cell receptor (beta chain) showed up just once. These data are taken from a study of blood T cell repertoires in COVID-19. Study-wide context: Samples taken during acute and convalescent COVID-19 were collected in the United States, Italy and Spain.

Per the germline V gene, CDR1 is MNHEY and CDR2 is SVGAGI. V was clipped by 7 bases and J by 9 bases, with 16 bases between them. The CDR3 has 14 amino acids. Method: immunoSEQ multiplex PCR; TCRdb's copy keeps in-frame clones and lacks some. This sample carries some 180,000 clones, over 70% of them seen once, and the ten largest clones take 6.5% to 7.5%. The sequencing sample was made of peripheral blood. The chain combines TRBV6-5 with TRBJ1-6; D remains unclear. The source is a woman aged 40-49 years with COVID-19, enrolled during active disease. CDR3 DNA: TGTGCCAGCATCCGAGGGAGGGCCGCTTCACCCCTCCACTTT. Protein sequence: CASIRGRAASPLHF.